A selection of T cell receptor beta chains follows, all from one sample in a study of blood T cell repertoires in COVID-19. Produced via immunoSEQ multiplex PCR; TCRdb's table is partial and in-frame only. The sample includes under 250,000 clones, approximately 88% seen only once; the top ten take 3% to 4%. Sequencing was done on a sample of PBMCs or T cells enriched from blood (not recorded which). The receptors were gathered from a woman between 25 and 40 years old who had been exposed to COVID-19. Both conserved end residues are part of each CDR3. The order of the fields is J gene, clone size, D gene, V gene, CDR3 DNA, CDR3 protein. A D gene is named only where the DNA matches it firmly. Some rows mark clone size as missing; the rest say once, few, many or name a class of expanded clone.

j_gene: TRBJ1-1; abundance: .; d_gene: TRBD1; v_gene: TRBV29-1; CDR3nt: TGCAGCGTGGGTAAGACAGGGGCGAACACTGAAGCTTTCTTT; CDR3aa: CSVGKTGANTEAFF
j_gene: TRBJ1-6; abundance: .; d_gene: TRBD1; v_gene: TRBV11-2; CDR3nt: TGTGCCAGCAGCTTAGAGACAGGGGCTTCACCCCTCCACTTT; CDR3aa: CASSLETGASPLHF
j_gene: TRBJ2-3; abundance: .; d_gene: TRBD1; v_gene: TRBV4-2; CDR3nt: TGTGCCAGCAGCTCGGACAGGGTTGATACGCAGTATTTT; CDR3aa: CASSSDRVDTQYF
j_gene: TRBJ2-5; abundance: .; d_gene: TRBD2; v_gene: TRBV11-3; CDR3nt: TGTGCCAGCAGCCCCGGGGTAGCGGGAGTCGAGACCCAGTACTTC; CDR3aa: CASSPGVAGVETQYF
j_gene: TRBJ1-5; abundance: .; d_gene: .; v_gene: TRBV27; CDR3nt: TGTGCCAGCAGTTTCGGGGACAATCAGCCCCAGCATTTT; CDR3aa: CASSFGDNQPQHF
j_gene: TRBJ1-1; abundance: .; d_gene: TRBD1; v_gene: TRBV27; CDR3nt: TGTGCCAGCAGTTTATCGCCCGGGACAGGGTGGAACACTGAAGCTTTCTTT; CDR3aa: CASSLSPGTGWNTEAFF
j_gene: TRBJ2-1; abundance: .; d_gene: TRBD2; v_gene: TRBV12-5; CDR3nt: TGTGCTAGTGGTTCCCCCCGACTAGCGGGAGGTGGGGAGCAGTTCTTC; CDR3aa: CASGSPRLAGGGEQFF
j_gene: TRBJ2-1; abundance: .; d_gene: TRBD2; v_gene: TRBV9; CDR3nt: TGTGCCAGCACTCTTCTAGCGGGAGGCCCCGGGGGCTCCTACAATGAGCAGTTCTTC; CDR3aa: CASTLLAGGPGGSYNEQFF
j_gene: TRBJ1-3; abundance: .; d_gene: .; v_gene: TRBV15; CDR3nt: TGTGCCACCAGCAGAGATTACAGTGGAAACACCATATATTTT; CDR3aa: CATSRDYSGNTIYF
j_gene: TRBJ2-3; abundance: .; d_gene: TRBD2; v_gene: TRBV11-2; CDR3nt: TGTGCCAGCAGCTTAGGACTAGCGGAAACAGATACGCAGTATTTT; CDR3aa: CASSLGLAETDTQYF
j_gene: TRBJ1-3; abundance: few; d_gene: .; v_gene: TRBV11-2; CDR3nt: TGTGCCAGCAGCATGCCTGGGACTCTCTCTGGAAACACCATATATTTT; CDR3aa: CASSMPGTLSGNTIYF
j_gene: TRBJ1-2; abundance: .; d_gene: TRBD1; v_gene: TRBV10-3; CDR3nt: TGTGCCTCACGGACAGGGGATGATCCTGGCTACACCTTC; CDR3aa: CASRTGDDPGYTF
j_gene: TRBJ1-4; abundance: .; d_gene: TRBD1; v_gene: TRBV28; CDR3nt: TGTGCCAGCAGTTTAAACAGGGGGAGCGAAAAACTGTTTTTT; CDR3aa: CASSLNRGSEKLFF
j_gene: TRBJ1-2; abundance: .; d_gene: .; v_gene: TRBV2; CDR3nt: TGTGCCAGCAGTGAAGACAGCTATGGCTACACCTTC; CDR3aa: CASSEDSYGYTF
j_gene: TRBJ2-2; abundance: once; d_gene: TRBD2; v_gene: TRBV19; CDR3nt: TGTGCCAGTGACCCGACTAGCGGGTACACCGGGGAGCTGTTTTTT; CDR3aa: CASDPTSGYTGELFF
j_gene: TRBJ1-1; abundance: .; d_gene: .; v_gene: TRBV19; CDR3nt: TGTGCCAGTAGTATTCTGCCAGGGCAGGGGAACACTGAAGCTTTCTTT; CDR3aa: CASSILPGQGNTEAFF
j_gene: TRBJ2-7; abundance: .; d_gene: .; v_gene: TRBV11-3; CDR3nt: TGTGCCAGCAGCCCTTCAGGGGGGTCGGCCCACGAGCAGTACTTC; CDR3aa: CASSPSGGSAHEQYF
j_gene: TRBJ1-2; abundance: .; d_gene: .; v_gene: TRBV30; CDR3nt: TGTGCCTGGTCGCCGTTAGGGGGAGCTAACTATGGCTACACCTTC; CDR3aa: CAWSPLGGANYGYTF
j_gene: TRBJ2-2; abundance: .; d_gene: .; v_gene: TRBV9; CDR3nt: TGTGCCAGCACGTCCACTAGCACCACCGGGGAGCTGTTTTTT; CDR3aa: CASTSTSTTGELFF